This T cell receptor (beta chain) was retrieved from a study of Ad26.COV2.S vaccination and SARS-CoV-2 variants. TCRdb's table, derived via immunoSEQ multiplex PCR, lists solely in-frame clones and lacks some. The sample lists hundreds of thousands of clones; nearly 90% were seen once. The CDR3 sequence is 14 residues long. Germline V lookup: CDR1 SGDLS, CDR2 YYNGEE. V shed 0 bases and J shed 7 bases, with 10 bases lying between them. In the case of this clone: Its matching antigen is unknown.

The study, taken as a whole, reports: Among vaccine recipients, spike-specific TCR breadth exceeded that of placebo recipients.

This sample's treatment: roughly 20 received Ad26.COV2.S at low or high dose, single or two shots; roughly five received placebo; per-sample allocation not given. Specimens were obtained on day 63 following the first vaccine or placebo injection. The chain employs TRBV9 and TRBJ1-4; D is ambiguous. The source of this sequence is a person aged 18-60 years who received the Ad26.COV2.S COVID-19 vaccine or a placebo. The source was peripheral blood, collected in a trial of Ad26.COV2.S vaccine versus placebo. The CDR3 loop is CASSVERDPEKLFF. The CDR3 coding sequence is TGTGCCAGCAGCGTAGAGCGCGATCCTGAAAAACTGTTTTTT.